This T cell receptor (beta chain) was recovered during a study of T cells in Graves' hyperthyroidism and ophthalmopathy. Study results and limitations: The blood repertoire included most of the expanded thyroid clonotypes above 0.001.

The CDR3 regions of TCR beta were amplified from RNA transcripts. A set of HTBI primers served as the primers for a first-round RT-PCR of the TCR CDR3. TCRdb re-called the multiplex PCR reads with MiXCR, one entry per CDR3 protein. Among hundreds of thousands of distinct CDR3 sequences listed, approximately 14% were seen once. The table lists this clonotype with many counts. Its antigen is as yet unknown. With V trimmed by 5 bases and J by 2 bases, 5 bases remained unmatched. Germline-derived CDR1 and CDR2 are MDHEN and SYDVKM. The CDR3 extends over 14 amino acids. Hyperthyroidism patients were newly diagnosed, had disease duration under 2 months, and were aged 18 to 65 years. The PBMCs were taken from less than 11 ml of fresh peripheral blood.

Sequencing was performed on blood. The rearrangement joins TRBV28 to TRBJ2-7; 8 bases line up with TRBD1. This sequence was found in a woman aged 35 to 49 with Graves' hyperthyroidism. The CDR3 here is CASSQDRETYEQYF. The CDR3, as DNA: TGTGCCAGCAGTCAGGACAGGGAAACCTACGAGCAGTACTTC.